Listed below are T cell receptor beta chains from one sample, sequenced in a study of cytomegalovirus exposure and HLA in healthy donors. Repertoires were generated with immunoSEQ multiplex PCR, while TCRdb's copy carries only in-frame clones and drops some. Of about 190,000 clones in the sample, 87% were seen once. Sequencing was carried out using PBMCs. The receptors stem from a boy between 2 and 15 years old in good health and CMV-seronegative. Each CDR3 is given with its conserved first and last residue. The D gene is left open where the match is weak. A row's size may be missing; if present it is once, few, many or a size class.

V gene	clone size	J gene	D gene	CDR3 protein	CDR3 DNA
TRBV7-6	NA	TRBJ2-3	TRBD2	CASSLAQSGLGTQYF	TGTGCCAGCAGCTTAGCGCAATCGGGACTAGGTACGCAGTATTTT
TRBV27	once	TRBJ1-2	NA	CASRTFGGGLGYTF	TGTGCCAGCAGGACCTTTGGCGGGGGGCTTGGCTACACCTTC
TRBV5-6	NA	TRBJ1-3	NA	CASSLADTIYF	TGTGCCAGCAGCTTGGCGGACACCATATATTTT
TRBV5-4	NA	TRBJ2-3	TRBD2	CASSWLAGTDTQYF	TGTGCCAGCAGCTGGCTAGCGGGCACAGATACGCAGTATTTT
TRBV2	once	TRBJ1-2	TRBD1	CASKGDRNTAGYTF	TGTGCCAGCAAAGGGGACAGAAACACCGCTGGCTACACCTTC
TRBV2	NA	TRBJ2-5	TRBD2	CASKAGGMETQYF	TGTGCCAGCAAGGCGGGAGGGATGGAGACCCAGTACTTC
TRBV5-1	NA	TRBJ2-7	TRBD1	CASSLGDRIHEQYF	TGCGCCAGCAGCTTGGGGGACAGAATCCACGAGCAGTACTTC
TRBV5-1	NA	TRBJ2-7	TRBD1	CASSLRTGESYEQYF	TGCGCCAGCAGCCTGCGTACAGGGGAATCCTACGAGCAGTACTTC
TRBV2	NA	TRBJ2-4	NA	CASSEAGFRRGLAKNIQYF	TGTGCCAGCAGTGAAGCAGGATTCCGGAGAGGGCTAGCCAAAAACATTCAGTACTTC
TRBV19	NA	TRBJ2-1	NA	CASSRGQVPNDEQFF	TGTGCCAGTAGCCGCGGGCAGGTCCCCAACGATGAGCAGTTCTTC
TRBV5-1	NA	TRBJ2-5	NA	CASRVAQYQETQYF	TGCGCCAGCAGAGTAGCCCAGTACCAAGAGACCCAGTACTTC
TRBV5-5	NA	TRBJ2-3	TRBD2	CASSGPRGAYLDTQYF	TGTGCCAGCAGCGGGCCGCGGGGGGCGTATTTGGATACGCAGTATTTT
TRBV5-1	NA	TRBJ2-1	TRBD2	CASSLEAGAYNEQFF	TGCGCCAGCAGCTTGGAGGCGGGGGCCTACAATGAGCAGTTCTTC
TRBV27	NA	TRBJ2-4	NA	CASSLANLPGPHRACIQYF	TGTGCCAGCAGCCTTGCTAACCTGCCTGGTCCCCACAGGGCATGCATTCAGTACTTC
TRBV5-4	NA	TRBJ1-2	TRBD1	CASSSAKTGGNSGYTF	TGTGCCAGCAGCTCGGCCAAAACAGGGGGCAACTCTGGCTACACCTTC
TRBV6-1	NA	TRBJ1-5	NA	CASSVGVSNQPQHF	TGTGCCAGCAGTGTAGGGGTTAGCAATCAGCCCCAGCATTTT
TRBV7-2	NA	TRBJ1-5	TRBD1	CASSADRTRQPQHF	TGTGCCAGCAGCGCGGACAGGACGCGGCAGCCCCAGCATTTT
TRBV19	once	TRBJ1-1	NA	CATQQGLNTEAFF	TGTGCCACCCAACAGGGATTGAACACTGAAGCTTTCTTT
TRBV5-4	NA	TRBJ2-3	TRBD2	CASSRLAGSTDTQYF	TGTGCCAGCAGCCGACTAGCGGGGTCCACAGATACGCAGTATTTT
TRBV2	NA	TRBJ1-5	NA	CASGVGEQPQHF	TGTGCGAGCGGTGTCGGGGAACAGCCCCAGCATTTT
TRBV5-1	NA	TRBJ2-1	NA	CASSLYRRGPRDSYNEQFF	TGCGCCAGCAGCTTGTATCGGCGGGGACCTAGGGACTCCTACAATGAGCAGTTCTTC
TRBV30	NA	TRBJ2-1	TRBD1	CAWTRQGGHEQFF	TGTGCCTGGACAAGACAGGGCGGCCATGAGCAGTTCTTC
TRBV7-8	NA	TRBJ1-2	NA	CASSPFPSRALNYGYTF	TGTGCCAGCAGCCCCTTTCCCTCCAGGGCATTAAACTATGGCTACACCTTC
TRBV28	NA	TRBJ2-7	TRBD1	CASRKTGATYEQYF	TGTGCCAGCAGAAAGACAGGGGCGACCTACGAGCAGTACTTC
TRBV5-1	NA	TRBJ1-4	NA	CASSLGAWGQGHEKLFF	TGCGCCAGCAGCTTAGGTGCGTGGGGCCAGGGTCATGAAAAACTGTTTTTT
TRBV10-3	NA	TRBJ2-2	NA	CAISDTTVIKWPNTGELFF	TGTGCCATCAGTGACACTACCGTTATTAAGTGGCCGAACACCGGGGAGCTGTTTTTT
TRBV27	NA	TRBJ2-1	NA	CASSRKQSSYNEQFF	TGTGCCAGCAGTAGAAAACAGAGCTCCTACAATGAGCAGTTCTTC
TRBV6-1	NA	TRBJ1-1	NA	CASSDNGGAFF	TGTGCCAGCAGTGACAACGGGGGAGCTTTCTTT
TRBV5-6	NA	TRBJ2-7	NA	CASSSGGAVYEQYF	TGTGCCAGCAGCTCTGGGGGGGCCGTATACGAGCAGTACTTC
TRBV5-1	NA	TRBJ2-2	NA	CASSSPPANTGELFF	TGCGCCAGCAGCTCCCCTCCGGCGAACACCGGGGAGCTGTTTTTT
TRBV9	NA	TRBJ2-5	NA	CASSVASQETQYF	TGTGCCAGCAGCGTAGCTTCTCAAGAGACCCAGTACTTC
TRBV19	NA	TRBJ1-1	NA	CASSIVGRIEGAFF	TGTGCCAGTAGTATAGTAGGGAGGATCGAGGGAGCTTTCTTT
TRBV7-6	NA	TRBJ2-7	NA	CASTPGEPYEQYF	TGTGCCAGCACCCCTGGGGAGCCCTACGAGCAGTACTTC
TRBV5-1	NA	TRBJ2-1	TRBD1	CASSPGQGWDNEQFF	TGCGCCAGCAGCCCCGGACAGGGGTGGGACAATGAGCAGTTCTTC
TRBV6-5	few	TRBJ2-7	TRBD2	CASKGTSAYEQYF	TGTGCCAGCAAGGGAACTAGCGCCTACGAGCAGTACTTC
TRBV28	NA	TRBJ2-1	TRBD2	CASREGLAGVNEQFF	TGTGCCAGCAGGGAAGGACTAGCGGGAGTCAATGAGCAGTTCTTC
TRBV27	NA	TRBJ1-5	NA	CASRPKAGNQPQHF	TGTGCCAGCAGACCCAAGGCGGGCAATCAGCCCCAGCATTTT